The 22 T cell receptor beta chains reported below all come from one sample, sequenced in a study of T cell responses to AZD1222 COVID-19 vaccine. Produced via immunoSEQ multiplex PCR; TCRdb's table is partial and in-frame only. Here the sample spans approximately 96,000 clones, about 86% being singletons. Sample: peripheral blood, taken 28 days after the second AZD1222 dose. These receptors all stem from an adult who received the AZD1222 COVID-19 vaccine.

The gene calls are TRBV27 and TRBJ2-1; D possibly corresponds to TRBD2 (5 bases). Looked up from germline, CDR1 is MNHEY and CDR2 is SMNVEV (reference sequence). This CDR3 is built from 14 residues. V was trimmed by 6 bases and J by 7 bases, leaving 16 bases between them. The CDR3 region is CASSPDYSGNEQFF. The CDR3 coding sequence is TGTGCCAGCAGCCCTGACTATTCGGGTAATGAGCAGTTCTTC.

The rearrangement joins TRBV5-1 to TRBJ2-1, with D uncertain. V lost 4 bases to trimming and J lost 6 bases, with 11 bases between them. Germline CDR1 and CDR2: SGHRS and YFSETQ. CDR3 length: 13 residues. The CDR3 coding sequence is TGCGCCAGCAGCCCGTCCAGGACCAATGAGCAGTTCTTC. Its protein is CASSPSRTNEQFF.

The CDR3 nucleotides read TGTGCCAGCAGTTACTCTCCCGTGCCCCTCGAGCAGTACTTC. The encoded protein is CASSYSPVPLEQYF. The genes are TRBV6-5 and TRBJ2-7; D remains unclear. V was shortened by 0 bases and J by 6 bases, with 12 bases between the two germline ends. The V gene's germline CDR1 is MNHEY and CDR2 SVGAGI. The CDR3 has 14 amino acids.

This clone was seen once. V and J are TRBV2 and TRBJ1-5; D not resolved. Trimming stripped 6 bases from V and 3 bases from J, with 15 bases between. CDR1 and CDR2 (germline): SNHLY, FYNNEI. The CDR3 totals 15 residues. The CDR3: CASSASLGFNQPQHF. As DNA, the CDR3 is TGTGCCAGCAGCGCATCGCTGGGGTTCAATCAGCCCCAGCATTTT.

The chain recombines TRBV27 with TRBJ2-3; 7 nucleotides line up with TRBD2. The junction had 0 bases not matched to a gene; V was cut back by 3 bases and J by 6 bases. Germline CDR1 reads MNHEY; CDR2 reads SMNVEV (reference sequence). This CDR3 is built from 12 residues. Here the CDR3 reads CASSFGRDTQYF. CDR3 nucleotide sequence: TGTGCCAGCAGTTTCGGGAGGGATACGCAGTATTTT.

The CDR3 bases are TGTGCCAGCAGCGTAAGGACGGGAGGGTACAATGAGCAGTTCTTC. It is translated as CASSVRTGGYNEQFF. The J gene is TRBJ2-1, the V gene TRBV9; 8 bases are shared with TRBD2. Germline V lookup: CDR1 SGDLS, CDR2 YYNGEE. CDR3 length: 15 residues. J gave up 4 bases and V 1 base, and 4 bases lay outside the gene matches.

The V call is TRBV4-3, the J call TRBJ2-2; the D is unclear. The germline V gene encodes CDR1 LGHNA and CDR2 YSLEER. Trimming stripped 4 bases from V and 7 bases from J, with 16 bases between. CDR3 length: 15 amino acids. The CDR3 region is CASSPDTRLNGELFF. CDR3 DNA: TGCGCCAGCAGCCCCGATACACGGTTGAACGGGGAGCTGTTTTTT.

The table lists this clone with a few counts. The chain uses TRBV28 and TRBJ1-1, with a possible D match to TRBD1 (6 bases). This CDR3 is 15 amino acids long. V was pared by 1 base and J by 2 bases, with 11 bases between. Germline CDR1 MDHEN, CDR2 SYDVKM. As DNA, the CDR3 is TGTGCCAGCAGTTTATACACAGGGACTAACACTGAAGCTTTCTTT. Translating it yields CASSLYTGTNTEAFF.

The rearrangement joins TRBV6-5 to TRBJ1-5; possible D gene TRBD1, 6 bases. CDR3 size: 14 residues. CDR1 is MNHEY, CDR2 SVGAGI, per germline. V was trimmed by 2 bases and J by 7 bases, leaving 12 bases between them. The CDR3 DNA reads TGTGCCAGCAGTTACGCTCAGGGGCGGCAGCCCCAGCATTTT. It encodes CASSYAQGRQPQHF.

The rearrangement joins TRBV19 to TRBJ2-1, with D tentatively TRBD2 (6 bases). Trimming took off 3 bases at V and 10 bases at J, with 13 bases between the two ends. The length of the CDR3 is 13 residues. CDR1 is LNHDA, CDR2 SQIVND, per germline (reference sequence). The CDR3 DNA is TGTGCCAGTAGTATCGGCGGGGTACGGGAGCAGTTCTTC. Encoded protein: CASSIGGVREQFF.

V is TRBV7-7 and J is TRBJ2-7, with 10 bases matching TRBD2. The trim removed 4 bases at V and 3 bases at J, leaving 9 bases unmatched. CDR1 SSHAT and CDR2 FNYEAQ come from the germline V gene (reference sequence). The CDR3 has 16 residues. CDR3 residues: CASSSPTSGEDYEQYF. The CDR3 DNA sequence: TGTGCCAGCAGCTCCCCCACTAGCGGGGAGGACTACGAGCAGTACTTC.

The count of this clone is one. This sequence joins TRBV30 and TRBJ1-2; D is ambiguous. The CDR3 sequence is 11 residues long. The ends were cut back, 5 bases at V and 8 bases at J, with 12 bases in the middle. Germline V gene data show CDR1 as GTSNPN and CDR2 as SVGIG (reference sequence). This chain's CDR3 is CAWGVGRGYTF. CDR3 nucleotide sequence: TGTGCCTGGGGGGTGGGTCGGGGCTACACCTTC. Based on the CDR3 plus reference TRBV30 and TRBJ1-2, the full variable domain is SQTIHQWPATLVQPVGSPLSLECTVEGTSNPNLYWYRQAAGRGLQLLFYSVGIGQISSEVPQNLSASRPQDRQFILSSKKLLLSDSGFYLCAWGVGRGYTFGSGTRLTVV.

This clone was seen only a few times. The chain has TRBV19 and TRBJ2-3; 14 nucleotides line up with TRBD2. Looked up from germline, CDR1 is LNHDA and CDR2 is SQIVND (reference sequence). V trimming: 3 bases; J trimming: 5 bases; junction bases outside the gene matches: 1. This CDR3 comprises 15 residues. CDR3 coding DNA: TGTGCCAGTAGTATCGGGACTAGCGGGGGAGATACGCAGTATTTT. It encodes CASSIGTSGGDTQYF.

The chain carries TRBV27 and TRBJ2-7; 8 positions agree with TRBD2. Germline CDR1 is MNHEY and CDR2 is SMNVEV (reference sequence). The V and J ends lost 6 bases and 3 bases, in that order; junction bases with no gene match: 13. The CDR3 spans 16 residues. CDR3 nucleotide sequence: TGTGCCAGCAGCTGGATTTCAGCGGGGGTTATCTACGAGCAGTACTTC. This codes for CASSWISAGVIYEQYF.

This chain joins TRBV4-2 and TRBJ2-2; 9 bases are shared with TRBD2. The CDR3 covers 20 residues. Germline V gives CDR1 LGHNA, CDR2 YNFKEQ. The trim removed 1 base at V and 1 base at J, leaving 13 bases unmatched. For the CDR3, the DNA is TGTGCCAGCAGCCAAGTGTTGAGCGGGGGGCGGGATAAGAACACCGGGGAGCTGTTTTTT. It encodes CASSQVLSGGRDKNTGELFF.

V gene TRBV24-1 combines with J gene TRBJ2-1, with 14 bases that match TRBD2. CDR3 length: 16 amino acids. Germline CDR1 and CDR2: KGHDR and SFDVKD. Losses at the gene ends were 2 bases for V and 10 bases for J; bases not matched to a gene: 6. CDR3 protein: CATSDYGTSGSGEQFF. The DNA of the CDR3 is TGTGCCACCAGTGATTACGGGACTAGCGGGAGCGGCGAGCAGTTCTTC.

This rearrangement joins TRBV10-1 to TRBJ2-7; 7 nucleotides match TRBD2. Germline CDR1 WNHNN, CDR2 SYGVQD (reference sequence). CDR3 size: 13 residues. J lost 4 bases, V lost 8 bases, and 8 bases had no gene match. The CDR3 sequence: CASGASGSYEQYF. CDR3 sequence (DNA): TGCGCCAGCGGGGCTAGCGGATCGTACGAGCAGTACTTC.

As DNA, the CDR3 is TGTGCCAGCAGCCCCCAGGACGGATACAATGAGCAGTTCTTC. Translation gives CASSPQDGYNEQFF. This sequence joins TRBV9 and TRBJ2-1; D ambiguous. Trimming shortened V by 4 bases and J by 4 bases, and 12 bases separated the two germline ends. CDR1 and CDR2 (germline): SGDLS, YYNGEE. CDR3 length: 14 residues.

The genes are TRBV19 and TRBJ2-7, with D tentatively TRBD1 (6 bases). Germline CDR1 is LNHDA and CDR2 is SQIVND (reference sequence). Trimming removed 5 bases at V and 7 bases at J, with 21 bases between. The CDR3 has 15 amino acids. This CDR3 reads CASSDTGTPRVEQYF. DNA for the CDR3: TGTGCCAGTAGTGACACAGGGACCCCAAGGGTGGAGCAGTACTTC. The full variable domain, rest sourced from reference TRBV19 and TRBJ2-7, is DGGITQSPKYLFRKEGQNVTLSCEQNLNHDAMYWYRQDPGQGLRLIYYSQIVNDFQKGDIAEGYSVSREKKESFPLTVTSAQKNPTAFYLCASSDTGTPRVEQYFGPGTRLTVT.

The V gene is TRBV5-1, the J gene TRBJ2-1, with D perhaps matching TRBD2 (5 bases). The CDR3 consists of 16 residues. The V end lost 0 bases, the J end lost 3 bases, and 13 bases lay between the germline ends. CDR1 is SGHRS and CDR2 is YFSETQ in the germline V gene. CDR3 in amino acids: CASSLEASPFYNEQFF. The DNA of the CDR3 is TGCGCCAGCAGCTTGGAGGCTAGCCCATTCTACAATGAGCAGTTCTTC.

The V gene is TRBV4-2, the J gene TRBJ2-2, with TRBD2 identical over 9 bases. V was pared by 1 base and J by 3 bases, with 6 bases of the junction left unmatched. This CDR3 has 17 amino acids. In germline, CDR1 is LGHNA, CDR2 YNFKEQ. The CDR3 nucleotides read TGTGCCAGCAGCCAAGGAAAAATAGCGGGAGACACCGGGGAGCTGTTTTTT. This codes for CASSQGKIAGDTGELFF.

The CDR3 here is CASSPPSGTGVTETQYF. The CDR3 region has the DNA TGTGCCAGCTCACCACCTTCCGGGACAGGGGTTACGGAGACCCAGTACTTC. The chain carries TRBV18 and TRBJ2-5, with 10 bases matching TRBD1. CDR3 length equals 17 residues. From germline, CDR1 is KGHSH and CDR2 LQKENI. After removal of 0 bases from V and 5 bases from J, the junction contained 9 bases not matched to a gene.